This note documents a single T cell receptor beta chain sequence. There are 13 residues in the CDR3. V was trimmed by 4 bases and J by 4 bases, leaving 11 bases between them. The germline V gene encodes CDR1 SGHDT and CDR2 YYEEEE. These data originate in a study of blood T cell repertoires in COVID-19. Study-wide context: Sample material is recorded as cDNA or gDNA derived from T cells, B-cell-depleted T cells, or PBMCs.

Original methodology: Reference gene primers were amplified, and this amplification served to estimate nucleated cell counts. Some clones are missing from TCRdb's copy, which holds only in-frame ones; the method was immunoSEQ multiplex PCR. V, J and clone size reflect that table, while D and trimming were determined from the DNA. The sample records about 120,000 clones, approximately 90% being singletons. Sequenced material: peripheral blood. V and J are TRBV5-6 and TRBJ1-2, with a tentative D call TRBD1 (5 bases). This sequence originates from a human donor with active COVID-19. The donor label of this sample is uncertain. The CDR3 sequence: CASSADSLYGYTF. As DNA, the CDR3 is TGTGCCAGCAGCGCTGACAGCCTCTATGGCTACACCTTC.